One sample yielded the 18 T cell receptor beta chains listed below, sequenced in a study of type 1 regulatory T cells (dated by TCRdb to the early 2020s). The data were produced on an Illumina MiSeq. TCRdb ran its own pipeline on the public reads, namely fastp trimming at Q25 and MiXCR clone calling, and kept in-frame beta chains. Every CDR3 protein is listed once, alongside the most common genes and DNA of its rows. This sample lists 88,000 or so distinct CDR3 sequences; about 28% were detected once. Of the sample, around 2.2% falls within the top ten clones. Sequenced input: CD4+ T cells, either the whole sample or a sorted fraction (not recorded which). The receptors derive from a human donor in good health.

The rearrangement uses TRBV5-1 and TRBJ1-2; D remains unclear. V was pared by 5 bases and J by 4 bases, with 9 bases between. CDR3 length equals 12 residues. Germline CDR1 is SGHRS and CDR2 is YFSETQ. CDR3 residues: CASRDFGYGYTF. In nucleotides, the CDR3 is TGCGCCAGCAGGGACTTCGGCTATGGCTACACCTTC.

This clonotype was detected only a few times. The CDR3 DNA reads as TGCGCCAGCAGCCCGGCAGGGCAAGAGACCCAGTACTTC. Translating gives CASSPAGQETQYF. This chain uses TRBV5-1 with TRBJ2-5; D might be TRBD1 (5 bases). The CDR3 has 13 residues. V lost 4 bases and J 2 bases, leaving 9 bases between the germline ends. Germline V gene sequence: CDR1 SGHRS, CDR2 YFSETQ.

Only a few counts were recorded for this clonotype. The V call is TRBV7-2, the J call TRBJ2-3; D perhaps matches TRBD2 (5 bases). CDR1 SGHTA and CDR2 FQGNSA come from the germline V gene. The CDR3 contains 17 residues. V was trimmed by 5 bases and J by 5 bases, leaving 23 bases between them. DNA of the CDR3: TGTGCCAGCAGCCCAAGGCGGGCGGGTAAAACGGGAGATACGCAGTATTTT. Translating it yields CASSPRRAGKTGDTQYF.

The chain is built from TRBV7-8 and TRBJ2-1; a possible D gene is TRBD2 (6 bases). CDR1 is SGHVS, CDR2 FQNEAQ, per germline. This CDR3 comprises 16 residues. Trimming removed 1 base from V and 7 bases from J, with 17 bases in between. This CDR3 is CASSLGSTSSSNEQFF. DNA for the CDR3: TGTGCCAGCAGCTTAGGTTCGACTAGTTCTAGTAATGAGCAGTTCTTC. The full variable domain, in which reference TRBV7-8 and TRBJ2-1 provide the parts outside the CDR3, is GAGVSQSPRYKVAKRGQDVALRCDPISGHVSLFWYQQALGQGPEFLTYFQNEAQLDKSGLPSDRFFAERPEGSVSTLKIQRTQQEDSAVYLCASSLGSTSSSNEQFFGPGTRLTVL.

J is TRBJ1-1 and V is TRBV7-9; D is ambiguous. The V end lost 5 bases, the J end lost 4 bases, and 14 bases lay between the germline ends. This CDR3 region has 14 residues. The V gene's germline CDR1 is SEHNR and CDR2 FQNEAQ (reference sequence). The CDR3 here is CASSPSWVVTEAFF. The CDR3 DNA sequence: TGTGCCAGCAGCCCCTCCTGGGTAGTCACTGAAGCTTTCTTT.

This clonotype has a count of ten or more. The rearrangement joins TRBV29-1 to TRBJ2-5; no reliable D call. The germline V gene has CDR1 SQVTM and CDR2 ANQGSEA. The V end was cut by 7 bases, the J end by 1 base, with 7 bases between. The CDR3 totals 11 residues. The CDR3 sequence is CSGATQETQYF. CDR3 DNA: TGCAGCGGAGCGACCCAAGAGACCCAGTACTTC.

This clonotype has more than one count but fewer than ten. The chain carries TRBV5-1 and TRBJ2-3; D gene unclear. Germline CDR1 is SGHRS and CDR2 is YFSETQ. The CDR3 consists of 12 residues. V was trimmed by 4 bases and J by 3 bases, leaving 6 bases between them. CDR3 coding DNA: TGCGCCAGCAGCCTAATGACAGATACGCAGTATTTT. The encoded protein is CASSLMTDTQYF.

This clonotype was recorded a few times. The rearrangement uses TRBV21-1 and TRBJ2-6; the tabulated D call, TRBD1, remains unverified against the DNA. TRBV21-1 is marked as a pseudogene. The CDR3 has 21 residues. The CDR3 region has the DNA TGTGCCAGCAGCAATTCCCCTGGTCCGGGATCAAGACCCTCTGGGGCCAACGTCCTGACTTTC. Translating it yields CASSNSPGPGSRPSGANVLTF.

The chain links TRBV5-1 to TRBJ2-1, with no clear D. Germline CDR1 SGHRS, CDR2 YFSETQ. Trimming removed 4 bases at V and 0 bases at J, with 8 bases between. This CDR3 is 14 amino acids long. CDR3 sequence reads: CASSTSSSYNEQFF. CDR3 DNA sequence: TGCGCCAGCAGCACTTCGAGCTCCTACAATGAGCAGTTCTTC.

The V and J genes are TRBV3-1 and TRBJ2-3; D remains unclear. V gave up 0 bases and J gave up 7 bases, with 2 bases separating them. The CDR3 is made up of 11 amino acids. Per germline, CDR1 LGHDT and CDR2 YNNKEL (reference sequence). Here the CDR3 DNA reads TGTGCCAGCAGCCAAGATAATACGCAGTATTTT. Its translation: CASSQDNTQYF.

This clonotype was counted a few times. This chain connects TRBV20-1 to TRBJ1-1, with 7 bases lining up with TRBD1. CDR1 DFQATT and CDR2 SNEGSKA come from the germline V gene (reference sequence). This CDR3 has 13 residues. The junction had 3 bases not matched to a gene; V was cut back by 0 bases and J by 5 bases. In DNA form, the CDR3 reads TGCAGTGCTAGAGATACAGGGGTTACTGAAGCTTTCTTT. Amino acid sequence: CSARDTGVTEAFF.

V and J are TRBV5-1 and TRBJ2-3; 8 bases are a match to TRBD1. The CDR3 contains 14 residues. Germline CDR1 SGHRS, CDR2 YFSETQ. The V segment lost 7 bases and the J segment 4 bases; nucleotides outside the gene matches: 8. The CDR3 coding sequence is TGCGCCAGCGCCGACAGGGGAACGGCAGATACGCAGTATTTT. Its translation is CASADRGTADTQYF.

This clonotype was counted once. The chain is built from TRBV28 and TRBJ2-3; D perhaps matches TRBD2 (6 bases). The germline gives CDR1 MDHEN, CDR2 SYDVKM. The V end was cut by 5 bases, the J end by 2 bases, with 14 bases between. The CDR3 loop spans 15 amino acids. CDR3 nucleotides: TGTGCCAGCAGTAACCCTAGCGCCATCACAGATACGCAGTATTTT. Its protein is CASSNPSAITDTQYF. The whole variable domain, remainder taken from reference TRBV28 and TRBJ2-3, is DVKVTQSSRYLVKRTGEKVFLECVQDMDHENMFWYRQDPGLGLRLIYFSYDVKMKEKGDIPEGYSVSREKKERFSLILESASTNQTSMYLCASSNPSAITDTQYFGPGTRLTVL.

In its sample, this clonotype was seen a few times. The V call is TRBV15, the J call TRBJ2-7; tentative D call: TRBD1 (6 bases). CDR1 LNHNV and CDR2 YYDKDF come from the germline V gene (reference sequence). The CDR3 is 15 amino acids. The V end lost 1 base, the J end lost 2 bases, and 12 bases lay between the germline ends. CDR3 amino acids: CATSRGGRTAYEQYF. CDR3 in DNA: TGTGCCACCAGCAGAGGGGGGCGAACAGCCTACGAGCAGTACTTC.

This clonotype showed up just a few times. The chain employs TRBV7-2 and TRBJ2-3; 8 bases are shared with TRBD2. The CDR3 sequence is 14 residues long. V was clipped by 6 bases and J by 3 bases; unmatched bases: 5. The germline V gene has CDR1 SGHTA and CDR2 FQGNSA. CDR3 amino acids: CASRPGLETDTQYF. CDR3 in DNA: TGTGCCAGCAGGCCGGGACTAGAGACAGATACGCAGTATTTT.

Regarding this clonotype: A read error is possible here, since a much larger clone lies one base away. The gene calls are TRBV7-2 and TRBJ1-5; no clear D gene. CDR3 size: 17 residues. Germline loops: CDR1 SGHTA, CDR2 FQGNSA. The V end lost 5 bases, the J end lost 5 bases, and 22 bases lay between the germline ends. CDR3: CASSPRPSEVVDQPQHF. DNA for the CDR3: TGTGCCAGCAGCCCCCGCCCTTCAGAGGTAGTGGATCAGCCCCAGCATTTT.

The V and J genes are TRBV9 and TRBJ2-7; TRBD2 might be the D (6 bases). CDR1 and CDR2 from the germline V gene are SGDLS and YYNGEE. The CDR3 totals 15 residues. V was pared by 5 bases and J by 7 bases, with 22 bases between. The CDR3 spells CASSPGTLGQMEQYF. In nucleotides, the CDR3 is TGTGCCAGCAGTCCCGGGACTCTCGGGCAAATGGAGCAGTACTTC.

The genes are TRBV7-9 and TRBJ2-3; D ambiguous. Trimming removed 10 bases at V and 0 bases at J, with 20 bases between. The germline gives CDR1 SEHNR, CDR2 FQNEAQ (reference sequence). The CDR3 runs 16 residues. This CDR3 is CATPLHQAPSTDTQYF. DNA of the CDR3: TGTGCCACCCCCTTACATCAGGCTCCTAGCACAGATACGCAGTATTTT.